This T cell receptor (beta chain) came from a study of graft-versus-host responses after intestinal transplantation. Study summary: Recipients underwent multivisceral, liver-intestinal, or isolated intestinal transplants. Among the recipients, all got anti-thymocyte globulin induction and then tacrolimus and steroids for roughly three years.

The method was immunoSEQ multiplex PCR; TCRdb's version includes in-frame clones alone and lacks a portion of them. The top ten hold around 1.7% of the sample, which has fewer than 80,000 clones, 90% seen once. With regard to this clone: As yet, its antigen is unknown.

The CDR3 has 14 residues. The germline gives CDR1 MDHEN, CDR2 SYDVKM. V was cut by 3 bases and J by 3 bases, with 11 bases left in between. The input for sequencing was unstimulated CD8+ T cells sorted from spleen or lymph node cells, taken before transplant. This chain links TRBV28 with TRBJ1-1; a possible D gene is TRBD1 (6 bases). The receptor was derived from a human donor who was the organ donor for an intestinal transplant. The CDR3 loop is CASSFGGADTEAFF. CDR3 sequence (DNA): TGTGCCAGCAGTTTTGGGGGGGCCGACACTGAAGCTTTCTTT.